The rows below give T cell receptor beta chains drawn from one sample of a study of T cell changes during pregnancy in multiple sclerosis. Clones were sequenced by immunoSEQ multiplex PCR, and TCRdb holds only the in-frame ones, with some missing. Of under 85,000 clones listed, approximately 94% are singletons. The sample was peripheral blood, taken in the third trimester of pregnancy. The receptors originated from a female donor with multiple sclerosis, enrolled in a pregnancy study. The CDR3 runs from the conserved cysteine through the conserved F or W. A D gene is named only where the DNA matches it firmly. Expanded clones get a size class; other rows say once, few or many, or leave the size out.

D gene,CDR3 length,clone size,V gene,J gene,CDR3 protein,CDR3 DNA
NA,15,NA,TRBV27,TRBJ1-1,CASFWRRTKNTEAFF,TGTGCCAGCTTTTGGAGGCGGACGAAGAACACTGAAGCTTTCTTT
TRBD1,14,NA,TRBV18,TRBJ2-1,CASSPGTGGDEQFF,TGTGCCAGCTCACCAGGGACAGGGGGCGATGAGCAGTTCTTC
TRBD1,17,NA,TRBV9,TRBJ2-7,CASSAAGTGTDSYEQYF,TGTGCCAGCAGCGCCGCCGGGACAGGGACAGACTCCTACGAGCAGTACTTC
TRBD1,15,once,TRBV5-1,TRBJ2-7,CASSSSGTGGDEQYF,TGCGCCAGCAGCTCCTCTGGGACAGGGGGCGACGAGCAGTACTTC
NA,14,NA,TRBV9,TRBJ1-5,CASSAAQSYQPQHF,TGTGCCAGCAGCGCAGCACAGAGTTATCAGCCCCAGCATTTT
NA,13,NA,TRBV7-6,TRBJ2-3,CASSSRTRDTQYF,TGTGCCAGCAGCTCCCGGACTCGTGATACGCAGTATTTT
NA,15,NA,TRBV7-3,TRBJ2-7,CASSLLGAPTGEQYF,TGTGCCAGCAGCTTACTGGGGGCCCCAACGGGGGAGCAGTACTTC
NA,15,NA,TRBV6-5,TRBJ1-4,CASSSSGLKGEKLFF,TGTGCCAGCAGTTCCTCGGGACTAAAAGGGGAAAAACTGTTTTTT
NA,15,NA,TRBV5-4,TRBJ1-3,CASSDSIGGGNTIYF,TGTGCCAGCAGCGATTCGATCGGGGGAGGAAACACCATATATTTT
NA,15,NA,TRBV7-2,TRBJ1-6,CASSRYRELNSPLHF,TGTGCCAGCAGCCGATACAGGGAACTTAATTCACCCCTCCACTTT
NA,14,NA,TRBV5-8,TRBJ2-7,CASSLRGAPYEQYF,TGTGCCAGCAGCTTGCGAGGAGCCCCCTACGAGCAGTACTTC
TRBD2,14,NA,TRBV14,TRBJ2-1,CASNPSGGVWEQFF,TGTGCCAGCAACCCCAGCGGGGGGGTCTGGGAGCAGTTCTTC
TRBD1,16,NA,TRBV19,TRBJ1-2,CASIQSRDRGNYGYTF,TGTGCCAGTATTCAAAGCCGGGACAGGGGCAACTATGGCTACACCTTC
TRBD1,15,NA,TRBV27,TRBJ2-2,CASSRDRGRSGELFF,TGTGCCAGCAGTCGGGACAGGGGGCGTTCCGGGGAGCTGTTTTTT
TRBD1,15,NA,TRBV27,TRBJ1-2,CASSSPGTGAYGYTF,TGTGCCAGCAGTTCTCCCGGGACAGGGGCGTATGGCTACACCTTC
NA,13,NA,TRBV9,TRBJ1-1,CASSQGANTEAFF,TGTGCCAGCAGCCAAGGGGCGAACACTGAAGCTTTCTTT
TRBD1,17,NA,TRBV7-2,TRBJ1-2,CASIIREGAGANYGYTF,TGTGCCAGCATCATCCGGGAGGGGGCCGGGGCTAACTATGGCTACACCTTC
NA,15,NA,TRBV30,TRBJ2-6,CAWSPYVSGANVLTF,TGTGCCTGGAGCCCCTATGTCTCTGGGGCCAACGTCCTGACTTTC
NA,13,NA,TRBV19,TRBJ1-1,CASSLAMNTEAFF,TGTGCCAGTAGCTTAGCAATGAACACTGAAGCTTTCTTT
TRBD1,13,NA,TRBV29-1,TRBJ1-1,CSVRDWGQPEAFF,TGCAGCGTGAGGGATTGGGGACAGCCCGAAGCTTTCTTT
TRBD1,13,NA,TRBV6-1,TRBJ1-2,CASRDRGRIGYTF,TGTGCCAGCAGGGACAGGGGGCGTATTGGCTACACCTTC
NA,12,NA,TRBV30,TRBJ1-2,CAWDFRVNGYTF,TGTGCCTGGGACTTCAGGGTCAATGGCTACACCTTC
TRBD1,15,NA,TRBV27,TRBJ2-5,CASSQGQGAKETQYF,TGTGCCAGCAGCCAGGGACAGGGGGCAAAAGAGACCCAGTACTTC
TRBD1,14,NA,TRBV18,TRBJ1-2,CASSRQGSNYGYTF,TGTGCCAGCTCACGACAGGGGTCTAACTATGGCTACACCTTC
NA,11,NA,TRBV9,TRBJ2-1,CASSVGGKQFF,TGTGCCAGCAGCGTAGGCGGGAAGCAGTTCTTC
NA,12,NA,TRBV29-1,TRBJ2-7,CSVEAGPYEQYF,TGCAGCGTTGAGGCGGGGCCCTACGAGCAGTACTTC
NA,15,NA,TRBV5-1,TRBJ1-6,CASSLADRENSPLHF,TGCGCCAGCAGCTTGGCCGATCGGGAGAATTCACCCCTCCACTTT
TRBD1,14,NA,TRBV7-2,TRBJ1-5,CASSRTGSNQPQHF,TGTGCCAGCAGCCGGACAGGTTCTAATCAGCCCCAGCATTTT
TRBD1,17,NA,TRBV6-4,TRBJ1-3,CASSDSGRQGRWNTIYF,TGTGCCAGCAGTGACTCTGGGAGACAGGGGAGGTGGAACACCATATATTTT
TRBD2,12,NA,TRBV11-2,TRBJ2-7,CASSLGGNEQYF,TGTGCCAGCAGCCTCGGGGGGAACGAGCAGTACTTC
NA,15,NA,TRBV7-2,TRBJ2-5,CASSLDRGGQETQYF,TGTGCCAGCAGCTTAGACAGGGGAGGACAAGAGACCCAGTACTTC
TRBD1,13,NA,TRBV2,TRBJ1-1,CASRRTGVPEAFF,TGTGCCAGCAGGAGGACAGGGGTCCCTGAAGCTTTCTTT
TRBD1,17,NA,TRBV29-1,TRBJ2-2,CSVVGAGTGGRTGELFF,TGCAGCGTTGTGGGTGCCGGGACAGGGGGCAGGACCGGGGAGCTGTTTTTT
NA,18,NA,TRBV19,TRBJ1-3,CASTQISTSPRHGNTIYF,TGTGCCAGTACTCAAATTTCGACAAGCCCTCGTCATGGAAACACCATATATTTT
NA,13,NA,TRBV30,TRBJ1-5,CAWSVKGGQPQHF,TGTGCCTGGAGTGTGAAGGGAGGTCAGCCCCAGCATTTT
NA,16,NA,TRBV28,TRBJ1-1,CASSLSQGTKNTEAFF,TGTGCCAGCAGTTTAAGCCAGGGGACAAAAAACACTGAAGCTTTCTTT
NA,15,NA,TRBV4-1,TRBJ2-5,CASSQDGGGQETQYF,TGCGCCAGCAGCCAAGACGGTGGGGGGCAAGAGACCCAGTACTTC
NA,13,NA,TRBV6-5,TRBJ1-6,CASTSLPNSPLHF,TGTGCCAGCACCAGTTTGCCGAATTCACCCCTCCACTTT
NA,14,NA,TRBV7-3,TRBJ2-2,CASSLTRNTGELFF,TGTGCCAGCAGCTTAACGCGGAACACCGGGGAGCTGTTTTTT
TRBD1,13,NA,TRBV5-4,TRBJ1-2,CASSLKGAVGYTF,TGTGCCAGCAGCTTGAAGGGGGCGGTTGGCTACACCTTC
NA,11,NA,TRBV29-1,TRBJ1-3,CSVEQGNTIYF,TGCAGCGTTGAACAGGGAAACACCATATATTTT
TRBD2,13,NA,TRBV30,TRBJ2-3,CASLAGGADTQYF,TGTGCATCCTTAGCGGGGGGAGCAGATACGCAGTATTTT
NA,14,NA,TRBV9,TRBJ2-7,CASSAQLVGGEQYF,TGTGCCAGCAGCGCCCAACTCGTGGGAGGCGAGCAGTACTTC
NA,15,NA,TRBV2,TRBJ1-5,CASSETLGRNQPQHF,TGTGCCAGCAGTGAGACTTTGGGGAGAAATCAGCCCCAGCATTTT
NA,16,NA,TRBV19,TRBJ2-3,CASQKNSGTSTDTQYF,TGTGCCAGTCAGAAGAATAGCGGAACAAGCACAGATACGCAGTATTTT
TRBD1,16,NA,TRBV27,TRBJ2-5,CASSSPPDRGRETQYF,TGTGCCAGCAGTTCCCCACCGGACAGGGGCAGAGAGACCCAGTACTTC
NA,13,NA,TRBV7-3,TRBJ2-7,CASSLQGSNEQYF,TGTGCCAGCAGCTTACAGGGGAGCAACGAGCAGTACTTC